The T cell receptor beta chain under discussion was sequenced for a study of shared clonotypes between healthy human individuals. Study background: Three plates were used per donor for CD4 naive, three for CD4 memory, two for CD8 naive and one for CD8 memory.

Trimming stripped 0 bases from V and 9 bases from J, with 11 bases between. This CDR3 is 14 amino acids long. Germline V lookup: CDR1 MRHNA, CDR2 SNTAGT. Per sorted-subset replicate PCR, input was approximately 210 ng DNA, representing around 30,000 T cell genomes. The repertoire was sequenced with immunoSEQ multiplex PCR; TCRdb's copy has only in-frame clones and lacks some. Altogether about 710,000 clones are present, approximately 77% being singletons, with the ten largest covering around 1.8%. V usage is TRBV6-4 and J usage is TRBJ2-2; tentative D call: TRBD1 (6 bases). The material sequenced was memory CD4+ T cells sorted from blood. Described subset: CD45RA-negative fraction. The sequence was collected from a woman younger than 45 in good health. CDR3 residues: CASSDSGGSRELFF. CDR3 DNA sequence: TGTGCCAGCAGTGACTCAGGGGGTTCCCGGGAGCTGTTTTTT.